This T cell receptor beta chain was sequenced during a study of monozygotic twins with inflammatory bowel disease. From germline, CDR1 is GTSNPN and CDR2 SVGIG (reference sequence). The CDR3 runs 14 residues. TCRdb reprocessed the 5' RACE reads and stores each CDR3 protein as one record, lacking DNA. Its listing shows over 150,000 distinct CDR3 sequences. This TCR was recovered from a human donor with ulcerative colitis or Crohn's disease, or a healthy co-twin of an affected twin (not recorded which). Source material: blood. The V and J genes are TRBV30 and TRBJ1-3; as DNA is missing, the TRBD1 call by TCRdb cannot be tested. CDR3 residues: CAWSAGTAGNTIYF.